These 13 T cell receptor beta chains came from one sample sequenced in a study of T cell changes during pregnancy in multiple sclerosis. Here immunoSEQ multiplex PCR was the method, and the copy in TCRdb shows in-frame clones only, minus some. The table has roughly 75,000 clones, around 93% seen once; the top ten hold 2.6%. Sample: peripheral blood, taken after pregnancy. These receptors originate from a female donor in good health, enrolled as a control in a pregnancy study.

The chain recombines TRBV2 with TRBJ2-3; 14 bases are shared with TRBD2. V lost 8 bases, J lost 0 bases, and 10 bases stayed unmatched. Germline V lookup: CDR1 SNHLY, CDR2 FYNNEI. This CDR3 contains 18 residues. The CDR3, as DNA: TGTGCCAGCCGGACCGGGACTAGCGGGAGTCCTAGCACAGATACGCAGTATTTT. It codes for CASRTGTSGSPSTDTQYF. The whole variable domain, filled in from reference TRBV2 and TRBJ2-3, reads EPEVTQTPSHQVTQMGQEVILRCVPISNHLYFYWYRQILGQKVEFLVSFYNNEISEKSEIFDDQFSVERPDGSNFTLKIRSTKLEDSAMYFCASRTGTSGSPSTDTQYFGPGTRLTVL.

The chain is built from TRBV27 and TRBJ2-7; D is possibly TRBD2 (6 bases). This CDR3 comprises 15 residues. Trimming shortened V by 5 bases and J by 2 bases, and 16 bases separated the two germline ends. Germline loops: CDR1 MNHEY, CDR2 SMNVEV (reference sequence). The CDR3 DNA reads as TGTGCCAGCAGTCCCCTTTTAGGGAGGCCCTACGAGCAGTACTTC. Encoded protein: CASSPLLGRPYEQYF.

This clone was observed once. The chain joins TRBV29-1 to TRBJ2-3; possibly TRBD1 for D (7 bases). The CDR3 totals 11 residues. CDR1 and CDR2 (germline): SQVTM, ANQGSEA. Trimming removed 7 bases from V and 7 bases from J, with 12 bases in between. The CDR3 reads CSAQGGYTQYF. Here the CDR3 DNA reads TGCAGCGCTCAGGGGGGTTATACGCAGTATTTT.

The rearrangement uses TRBV19 and TRBJ2-7; 11 nucleotides agree with TRBD2. Germline lookup yields CDR1 LNHDA and CDR2 SQIVND (reference sequence). With V trimmed by 4 bases and J by 4 bases, 3 bases remained unmatched. This CDR3 contains 14 residues. CDR3 residues: CASSSASGGYEQYF. CDR3 sequence (DNA): TGTGCCAGTAGTAGTGCTAGCGGGGGGTACGAGCAGTACTTC.

This clone is a singleton in its sample. The chain joins TRBV5-1 to TRBJ1-1; TRBD1 might be the D (5 bases). Germline V gives CDR1 SGHRS, CDR2 YFSETQ. This CDR3 region has 14 residues. Between the trimmed V and J ends, which lost 0 bases and 1 base, there was a span of 7 bases. For the CDR3, the DNA is TGCGCCAGCAGCTTGGGACAGCAGAACACTGAAGCTTTCTTT. This gives the protein CASSLGQQNTEAFF.

V usage is TRBV2 and J usage is TRBJ1-6; 9 bases are a match to TRBD1. After removal of 8 bases from V and 10 bases from J, the junction contained 9 bases not matched to a gene. This CDR3 spans 14 amino acids. From germline, CDR1 is SNHLY and CDR2 FYNNEI. The CDR3 DNA sequence: TGTGCCAGCTCCCCCAGGACAGGGGAGTCACCCCTCCACTTT. Encoded protein: CASSPRTGESPLHF.

This chain links TRBV30 with TRBJ2-7; 7 positions match TRBD2. With 2 bases clipped from V and 2 bases from J, the junction kept 6 bases outside the gene matches. Germline CDR1 reads GTSNPN; CDR2 reads SVGIG (reference sequence). CDR3 length: 14 amino acids. The CDR3 loop reads CAWSSGTTPYEQYF. In DNA form, the CDR3 reads TGTGCCTGGAGTTCCGGGACTACACCCTACGAGCAGTACTTC.

CDR3 DNA: TGTGCCAGCAGCTTAGAGGGGGACTATGGCTACACCTTC. As protein: CASSLEGDYGYTF. This sequence joins TRBV7-3 and TRBJ1-2, with a weak D call TRBD1 (6 bases). The germline V gene encodes CDR1 SGHTA and CDR2 FQGTGA. The CDR3 has 13 residues. The V end lost 2 bases, the J end lost 3 bases, and 7 bases lay between the germline ends.

J is TRBJ2-1 and V is TRBV28; 9 nucleotides match TRBD1. Germline V lookup: CDR1 MDHEN, CDR2 SYDVKM. The V segment lost 0 bases and the J segment 3 bases; nucleotides outside the gene matches: 6. This CDR3 contains 17 residues. The CDR3: CASSLWAGTGYYNEQFF. The CDR3 nucleotides are TGTGCCAGCAGTTTATGGGCCGGGACAGGGTACTACAATGAGCAGTTCTTC. Complete variable domain (other parts from reference TRBV28 and TRBJ2-1): DVKVTQSSRYLVKRTGEKVFLECVQDMDHENMFWYRQDPGLGLRLIYFSYDVKMKEKGDIPEGYSVSREKKERFSLILESASTNQTSMYLCASSLWAGTGYYNEQFFGPGTRLTVL.

The rearrangement uses TRBV19 and TRBJ2-3; perhaps TRBD2 as D (7 bases). The CDR3 loop spans 14 amino acids. CDR1 is LNHDA and CDR2 is SQIVND in the germline V gene (reference sequence). V gave up 8 bases and J gave up 6 bases, with 18 bases separating them. CDR3 sequence reads: CASSHAGARDTQYF. The CDR3 coding sequence is TGTGCCAGTTCCCATGCGGGGGCTAGGGATACGCAGTATTTT.

The chain couples TRBV19 to TRBJ2-7; perhaps TRBD2 as D (5 bases). The length of the CDR3 is 15 residues. V was cut by 0 bases and J by 3 bases, with 12 bases left in between. CDR1 is LNHDA, CDR2 SQIVND, per germline (reference sequence). CDR3 in amino acids: CASSIDGSEYYEQYF. The CDR3 nucleotides are TGTGCCAGTAGTATAGATGGTAGCGAATACTACGAGCAGTACTTC.

This chain uses TRBV27 with TRBJ1-1, with D unclear. Germline CDR1 MNHEY, CDR2 SMNVEV (reference sequence). V was shortened by 6 bases and J by 4 bases, with 12 bases between the two germline ends. This CDR3 spans 13 amino acids. This CDR3 reads CASSFGGPTEAFF. The CDR3 DNA reads as TGTGCCAGCAGCTTCGGAGGTCCCACTGAAGCTTTCTTT.

This chain joins TRBV19 and TRBJ2-3; 7 bases agree with TRBD2. CDR1 and CDR2 (germline): LNHDA, SQIVND (reference sequence). The V and J ends lost 7 bases and 2 bases, in that order; junction bases with no gene match: 6. CDR3 length equals 14 residues. The CDR3 reads CASNHKRDTDTQYF. Written as DNA, the CDR3 is TGTGCCAGTAACCATAAGCGGGACACAGATACGCAGTATTTT.